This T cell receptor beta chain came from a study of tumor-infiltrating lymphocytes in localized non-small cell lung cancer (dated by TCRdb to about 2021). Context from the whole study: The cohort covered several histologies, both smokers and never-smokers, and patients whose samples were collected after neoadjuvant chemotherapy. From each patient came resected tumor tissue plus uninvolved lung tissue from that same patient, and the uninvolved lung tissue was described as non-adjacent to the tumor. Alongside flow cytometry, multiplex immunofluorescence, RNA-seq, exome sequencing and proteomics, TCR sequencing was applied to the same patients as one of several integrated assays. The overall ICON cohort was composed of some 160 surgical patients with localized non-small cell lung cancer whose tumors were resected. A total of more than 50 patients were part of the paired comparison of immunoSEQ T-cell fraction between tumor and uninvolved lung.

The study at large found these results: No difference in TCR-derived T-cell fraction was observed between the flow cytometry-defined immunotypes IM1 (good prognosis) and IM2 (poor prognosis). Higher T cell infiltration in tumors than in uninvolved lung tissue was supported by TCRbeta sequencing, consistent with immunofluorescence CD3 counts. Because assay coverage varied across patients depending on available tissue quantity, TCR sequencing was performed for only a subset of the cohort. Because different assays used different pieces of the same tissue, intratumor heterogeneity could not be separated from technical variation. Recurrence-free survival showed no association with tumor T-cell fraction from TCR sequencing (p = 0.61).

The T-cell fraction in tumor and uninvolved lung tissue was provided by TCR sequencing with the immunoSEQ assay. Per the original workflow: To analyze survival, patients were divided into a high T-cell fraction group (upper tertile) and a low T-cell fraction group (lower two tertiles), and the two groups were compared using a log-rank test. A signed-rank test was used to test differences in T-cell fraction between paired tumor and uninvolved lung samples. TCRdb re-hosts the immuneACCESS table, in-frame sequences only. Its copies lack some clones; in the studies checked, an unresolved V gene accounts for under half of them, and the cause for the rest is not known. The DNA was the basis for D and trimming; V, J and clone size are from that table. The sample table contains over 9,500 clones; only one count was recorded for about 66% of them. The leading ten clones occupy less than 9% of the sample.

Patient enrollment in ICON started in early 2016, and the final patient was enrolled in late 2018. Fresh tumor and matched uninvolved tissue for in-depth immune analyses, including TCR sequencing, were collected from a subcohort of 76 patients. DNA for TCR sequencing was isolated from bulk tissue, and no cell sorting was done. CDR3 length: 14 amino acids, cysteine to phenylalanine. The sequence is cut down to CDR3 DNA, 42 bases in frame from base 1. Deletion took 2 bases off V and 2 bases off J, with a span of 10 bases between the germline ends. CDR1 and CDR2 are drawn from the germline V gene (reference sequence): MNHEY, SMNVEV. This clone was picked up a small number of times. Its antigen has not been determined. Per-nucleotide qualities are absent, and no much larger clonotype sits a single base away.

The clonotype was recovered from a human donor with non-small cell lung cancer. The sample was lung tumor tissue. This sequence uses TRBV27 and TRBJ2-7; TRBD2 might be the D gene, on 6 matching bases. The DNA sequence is TGTGCCAGCAGTTTAGGAGGGCAAACCTACGAGCAGTACTTC. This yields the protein CASSLGGQTYEQYF.